These T cell receptor beta chains were read from a single sample in a study of T cells in Graves' hyperthyroidism and ophthalmopathy. TCRdb re-derived calls from the multiplex PCR reads in MiXCR, one entry per CDR3 protein. In the table there are 450,000 to 700,000 distinct CDR3 sequences, 35% to 55% of which are singletons. Sequenced sample: peripheral blood or thyroid tissue (not recorded which). The receptors here all came from a woman under 30 with Graves' hyperthyroidism. CDR3s include the opening cysteine and the closing phenylalanine or tryptophan. D genes are given only for firm matches. Expanded clones are given a class, and other clones once, few, many or no size at all.

v_call,clone_size,j_call,d_call,cdr3_aa,cdr3_nt
TRBV20-1,few,TRBJ2-3,TRBD2,CSARDGTSGLTDTQYF,TGCAGTGCTAGAGATGGGACTAGCGGACTCACAGATACGCAGTATTTT
TRBV2,-,TRBJ1-5,-,CASSGPAEGQPQHF,TGTGCCAGCAGCGGGCCGGCAGAGGGACAGCCCCAGCATTTT
TRBV10-3,-,TRBJ1-4,-,CAISPGPNEKLFF,TGTGCCATCAGCCCGGGACCTAATGAAAAACTGTTTTTT
TRBV24-1,once,TRBJ1-5,-,CATSGPGTGQPQHF,TGTGCCACCAGTGGGCCAGGGACGGGTCAGCCCCAGCATTTT
TRBV20-1,many,TRBJ1-5,-,CSASKGYQETQHF,TGCAGTGCTAGTAAGGGGTACCAGGAGACCCAGCATTTT
TRBV4-1,many,TRBJ2-7,TRBD1,CASSQRDSASEQYF,TGCGCCAGCAGCCAGAGGGACAGCGCAAGCGAGCAGTACTTC
TRBV6-5,many,TRBJ2-7,-,CASSYSAGGTYEQYF,TGTGCCAGCAGTTACTCAGCCGGGGGCACCTACGAGCAGTACTTC
TRBV29-1,many,TRBJ1-2,-,CSVLIGDGYTF,TGCAGCGTTTTAATAGGGGATGGCTACACCTTC
TRBV7-3,many,TRBJ1-1,-,CASGRDQNTEAFF,TGTGCCAGCGGTCGGGACCAGAACACTGAAGCTTTCTTT
TRBV11-1,-,TRBJ2-7,TRBD2,CASSASGYNEQYF,TGTGCCAGCAGTGCTAGCGGATACAATGAGCAGTACTTC
TRBV12-3/TRBV12-4,many,TRBJ1-2,-,CASSFDGGGYGYTF,TGTGCCAGCAGTTTCGACGGGGGTGGCTATGGCTACACCTTC
TRBV20-1,-,TRBJ1-5,-,CSARRDGGPQHF,TGCAGTGCTAGGAGGGATGGGGGGCCCCAGCATTTT
TRBV7-3,-,TRBJ2-6,TRBD1,CASSSGPRDRGRGANVLTF,TGTGCCAGCAGCTCGGGTCCCCGGGACAGGGGGCGTGGGGCCAACGTCCTGACTTTC
TRBV11-2,many,TRBJ1-6,-,CASSLGLGRDRSPLHF,TGTGCCAGCAGCTTGGGCCTCGGGAGGGATCGCTCACCCCTCCACTTT
TRBV7-3,many,TRBJ2-2,-,CASSHGARELFF,TGTGCCAGCAGCCATGGGGCCAGGGAGCTGTTTTTT
TRBV7-2,-,TRBJ2-4,TRBD2,CASSPRTSGTGNIQYF,TGTGCCAGCAGCCCCCGGACTAGCGGGACGGGAAACATTCAGTACTTC
TRBV2,-,TRBJ2-5,-,CASSPGEAETQYF,TGTGCCAGCAGCCCTGGGGAAGCGGAGACCCAGTACTTC
TRBV9,-,TRBJ1-1,-,CASGYTNTEAFF,TGTGCTAGCGGGTACACGAACACTGAAGCTTTCTTT
TRBV2,-,TRBJ1-1,-,CASSEEAFF,TGTGCCAGCAGTGAAGAAGCTTTCTTT
TRBV15,-,TRBJ1-4,-,CAICSALWAGEKLFF,-
TRBV2,-,TRBJ1-2,TRBD1,CAISGYRGDYGYTF,TGCGCCATCAGTGGTTACAGGGGCGACTATGGCTACACCTTC
TRBV14,many,TRBJ1-4,TRBD1,CASTRTGGNEKLFF,TGTGCCAGCACCCGGACAGGGGGAAATGAAAAACTGTTTTTT
TRBV11-2,-,TRBJ2-3,-,CASSLDPLAQYF,TGTGCCAGCAGCTTAGATCCCCTAGCGCAGTATTTT
TRBV5-1,once,TRBJ2-7,TRBD2,CASSLAGLAGEPNEQYF,TGCGCCAGCAGCTTGGCGGGACTAGCGGGAGAGCCCAACGAGCAGTACTTC
TRBV20-1,many,TRBJ2-7,-,CSVVAGEQYF,TGCAGTGTTGTCGCGGGTGAGCAGTACTTC
TRBV7-3,-,TRBJ2-5,TRBD1,CASSAPGQGGETQYF,TGTGCCAGCAGCGCACCGGGACAGGGAGGGGAGACCCAGTACTTC
TRBV9,-,TRBJ1-1,TRBD1,CASSATPGQGAFF,TGTGCCAGCAGCGCTACACCGGGACAGGGGGCTTTCTTT
TRBV7-9,many,TRBJ1-2,TRBD1,CASSRKGDRRRNYGYTF,TGTGCCAGCAGCCGGAAAGGGGACAGGCGGCGTAACTATGGCTACACCTTC
TRBV28,few,TRBJ2-3,-,CASAVEYLIDF,TGTGCCAGCGCCGTGGAGTACTTGATAGATTTT
TRBV6-1,-,TRBJ2-2,-,CASSADGGAVF,TGTGCCAGCAGTGCGGACGGGGGAGCTGTTTTT
TRBV20-1,many,TRBJ2-7,TRBD2,CSAREEAGTYEQYF,TGCAGTGCTAGAGAGGAAGCGGGAACCTACGAGCAGTACTTC
TRBV15,-,TRBJ2-3,-,CVTSAYTPDTQYF,TGTGTCACCAGCGCTTACACGCCAGATACGCAGTATTTT
TRBV7-6,-,TRBJ2-1,-,CASSLAAAGLWNEQFF,TGTGCCAGCAGCTTGGCGGCGGCAGGGCTTTGGAATGAGCAGTTCTTC
TRBV6-5,few,TRBJ2-7,TRBD1,CASSLSKTGPNPYEQYF,TGTGCCAGCAGCCTTTCCAAGACAGGGCCTAACCCCTACGAGCAGTACTTC
TRBV7-9,-,TRBJ2-7,TRBD2,CASSSTTSGTYYYEQYF,TGTGCCAGCAGCTCGACGACTAGCGGGACGTACTACTACGAGCAGTACTTC
TRBV20-1,-,TRBJ1-2,-,CSARDSRDSPHGYTF,TGCAGTGCTAGAGATTCCCGGGACTCTCCCCATGGCTACACCTTC
TRBV7-9,-,TRBJ2-3,-,CASSLLNKGDTQYF,TGTGCCAGCAGCTTATTAAACAAAGGAGATACGCAGTATTTT
TRBV19,many,TRBJ1-2,-,CATQEEGNYGYTF,TGTGCCACCCAGGAGGAAGGGAACTATGGCTACACCTTC
TRBV10-3,-,TRBJ1-3,-,CAIKDLNSGNTIYF,TGTGCCATCAAGGACCTGAACTCTGGAAACACCATATATTTT
TRBV25-1,many,TRBJ2-4,-,CASSESNIQYF,TGTGCCAGCAGTGAATCGAACATTCAGTACTTC
TRBV29-1,-,TRBJ2-7,TRBD1,CSVEELTGSSEQYF,TGCAGCGTTGAAGAATTGACAGGGAGTTCCGAGCAGTACTTC
TRBV4-1,-,TRBJ2-3,-,CASSQVRNTDTQYF,TGCGCCAGCAGCCAAGTCAGAAACACAGATACGCAGTATTTT
TRBV12-3/TRBV12-4,few,TRBJ1-5,-,CASSSSDSANQPQHF,TGTGCCAGCAGTTCATCTGACAGTGCCAATCAGCCCCAGCATTTT
TRBV4-3,many,TRBJ2-2,-,CASSQDPRVGELFF,TGCGCCAGCAGCCAAGATCCCAGGGTCGGGGAGCTGTTTTTT
TRBV20-1,-,TRBJ1-4,-,CSAREGRNEKLFF,TGCAGTGCTAGGGAGGGTAGGAATGAAAAACTGTTTTTT
TRBV6-5,many,TRBJ1-2,TRBD1,CASSYLLTGEYGYTF,TGTGCCAGCAGTTACTTATTAACAGGGGAATATGGCTACACCTTC
TRBV29-1,few,TRBJ2-3,TRBD1,CSVQGGVDTDTQYF,TGCAGCGTCCAAGGGGGCGTGGACACAGATACGCAGTATTTT
TRBV7-2,-,TRBJ1-2,-,CASSLARENYGYTF,TGTGCCAGCAGCTTAGCCAGGGAAAACTATGGCTACACCTTC